Listed below are T cell receptor beta chains from one sample, sequenced in a study of beta chain features in type 1 diabetes. Only in-frame clones appear in the TCRdb table, and some are missing; sequencing was by immunoSEQ multiplex PCR. This table holds 680,000 or so clones, roughly an eighth found once. The source material was naive CD4+ T cells from blood. The source is a man in his late teens or twenties with type 1 diabetes. CDR3s include the opening cysteine and the closing phenylalanine or tryptophan. A D gene is named only where the DNA matches it firmly. Clone size, where shown, is once, few, many, or a class for clones that have expanded.

clone_size d_call cdr3_length j_call v_call cdr3_nt cdr3_aa
. . 17 TRBJ2-5 TRBV4-1 TGCGCCAGCAGCCAAGATTCTACGGGGGGCTACCAAGAGACCCAGTACTTC CASSQDSTGGYQETQYF
. . 11 TRBJ1-1 TRBV20-1 TGCAGTCCCCGGGGTTCTGCTGAAGCTTTCTTT CSPRGSAEAFF
few . 12 TRBJ1-2 TRBV6-4 TGTGCCAGCAGTGACTGGGGAGGTGGCTACACCTTC CASSDWGGGYTF
. TRBD1 13 TRBJ2-7 TRBV5-4 TGTGCCAGCAGCGCAGGGACAGGGGACGAGCAGTACTTC CASSAGTGDEQYF
. . 12 TRBJ1-3 TRBV30 TGTGCCTGGAGTGTTCTGAGAAACACCATATATTTT CAWSVLRNTIYF
. . 13 TRBJ2-5 TRBV6-5 TGTGCCAGCAGTTATGTGGGTACAAAGACCCAGTACTTC CASSYVGTKTQYF
few . 15 TRBJ1-2 TRBV4-1 TGCGCCAGCAGCCAAGAGACCACTGCTAACTATGGCTACACCTTC CASSQETTANYGYTF
few . 13 TRBJ1-1 TRBV29-1 TGCAGCGTTGAGAGACGGTTGAATCCAGAAGCTTTCTTT CSVERRLNPEAFF
few TRBD1 13 TRBJ1-2 TRBV30 TGTGCCGGGGGGCGACAGGGAAGCTATGGCTACACCTTC CAGGRQGSYGYTF
few . 14 TRBJ1-4 TRBV7-9 TGTGCCCGCGGGTCGGGGGCGACTAATGAAAAACTGTTTTTT CARGSGATNEKLFF
. . 14 TRBJ2-1 TRBV15 TGTGCCACCAGCAGAGAGGGGCGGGGAGATGAGCAGTTCTTC CATSREGRGDEQFF
few . 11 TRBJ1-2 TRBV28 TGTGCCAGTTACTCGAACCTTAGCTACACCTTC CASYSNLSYTF
few . 12 TRBJ2-1 TRBV9 TGTGCCAGCACCAAGACCGGGGATGAGCAGTTCTTC CASTKTGDEQFF
. . 15 TRBJ1-1 TRBV29-1 TGCAGCGTTGCATCAACAGGCTGGGGGAACACTGAAGCTTTCTTT CSVASTGWGNTEAFF
few TRBD1 17 TRBJ2-3 TRBV12-5 TGTGCTAGTGGTTTTAATACAGGGGGCGGGTGGGCAGATACGCAGTATTTT CASGFNTGGGWADTQYF
. . 15 TRBJ2-7 TRBV28 . CASSSSAAATYEQYF
few . 12 TRBJ1-1 TRBV28 TGTGCCAGCAGCCCGACAGTGACTGAAGCTTTCTTT CASSPTVTEAFF
few . 15 TRBJ2-5 TRBV5-4 TGTGCCAGCAGCTTGATACAGGGTCGACAAGAGACCCAGTACTTC CASSLIQGRQETQYF
few . 15 TRBJ2-2 TRBV11-2 TGTGCCAGCAGACCAGGCGTGGGGGCCACCGGGGAGCTGTTTTTT CASRPGVGATGELFF
few TRBD2 15 TRBJ2-5 TRBV29-1 TGCAGCGTTGAAATCCCTAGCGGGGGGCAAGAGACCCAGTACTTC CSVEIPSGGQETQYF
few TRBD1 12 TRBJ1-2 TRBV6-6 TGTGCCATCGCAGGGGGCAACTATGGCTACACCTTC CAIAGGNYGYTF
. . 12 TRBJ2-7 TRBV6-6 TGTGCCAGCAGTACCCGGGGGTACGAGCAGTACTTC CASSTRGYEQYF